Below are 8 T cell receptor beta chains sequenced from a single sample in a study of T-cell memory formation after mild COVID-19. TCRdb analysed the 5' RACE reads with MiXCR anew, one entry per CDR3 protein. The sample consists of 130,000 to 150,000 distinct CDR3 sequences, roughly 19% of them appearing once. Input material: PBMCs or a T cell subset sorted from them (not recorded which). Receptors originate from an adult woman who had mild COVID-19 (a few samples of this study predate the infection). Cell type and time point are not known.

The rearrangement joins TRBV27 to TRBJ2-3, with 14 positions matching TRBD2. The CDR3 is 15 residues long. Germline V gene sequence: CDR1 MNHEY, CDR2 SMNVEV (reference sequence). The V gene end was trimmed by 6 bases and the J gene end by 7 bases; junction bases not matched to a gene: 6. The CDR3 sequence is CASSRGTSGGYTQYF. In DNA, the CDR3 is TGTGCCAGCAGCCGCGGGACTAGCGGGGGTTATACGCAGTATTTT.

The gene calls are TRBV5-1 and TRBJ2-5; 10 bases agree with TRBD1. The CDR3 extends over 14 amino acids. Germline trimming cut 4 bases from V and 4 bases from J; bases unmatched to any gene: 4. Germline V gene data show CDR1 as SGHRS and CDR2 as YFSETQ. CDR3 nucleotides: TGCGCCAGCAGCGGGGACAGGGGAAGAGAGACCCAGTACTTC. Its protein product is CASSGDRGRETQYF.

The chain uses TRBV20-1 and TRBJ2-1; D might be TRBD2 (6 bases). V was clipped by 2 bases and J by 4 bases, with 12 bases between them. The CDR3 extends over 14 amino acids. Germline V lookup: CDR1 DFQATT, CDR2 SNEGSKA (reference sequence). CDR3 nucleotide sequence: TGCAGTGCTAGACGGGTTAGCGGATACAATGAGCAGTTCTTC. It translates to CSARRVSGYNEQFF.

There are a few counts of this clonotype. The J gene is TRBJ2-3, the V gene TRBV4-3, with D unresolved. This CDR3 spans 14 amino acids. V gave up 0 bases and J gave up 8 bases, with 12 bases separating them. The V gene's germline CDR1 is LGHNA and CDR2 YSLEER. This chain's CDR3 is CASSQDRSRATQYF. DNA of the CDR3: TGCGCCAGCAGCCAAGATCGTTCCCGGGCTACGCAGTATTTT.

At least ten counts were recorded for this clonotype. The J gene is TRBJ2-2, the V gene TRBV18; D might be TRBD1 (5 bases). V was trimmed by 3 bases and J by 7 bases, leaving 9 bases between them. This CDR3 comprises 13 residues. CDR1 is KGHSH, CDR2 LQKENI, per germline. CDR3 bases: TGTGCCAGCTCACCTAGACAGCACGGGGAGCTGTTTTTT. It is translated as CASSPRQHGELFF. The full variable domain, completed using reference TRBV18 and TRBJ2-2, is NAGVMQNPRHLVRRRGQEARLRCSPMKGHSHVYWYRQLPEEGLKFMVYLQKENIIDESGMPKERFSAEFPKEGPSILRIQQVVRGDSAAYFCASSPRQHGELFFGEGSRLTVL.

This chain joins TRBV12-3 or TRBV12-4 and TRBJ1-5, with 8 bases lining up with TRBD1. Germline trimming cut 2 bases from V and 7 bases from J; bases unmatched to any gene: 10. This CDR3 comprises 16 residues. CDR3 coding DNA: TGTGCCAGCAGTTTATTTGGGCAGGGGGCCGGGCAGCCCCAGCATTTT. As protein: CASSLFGQGAGQPQHF.

The chain joins TRBV5-6 to TRBJ2-4; 9 bases match TRBD2. Looked up from germline, CDR1 is SGHDT and CDR2 is YYEEEE. The ends lost 4 bases at V and 0 bases at J; junction bases unmatched: 5. This CDR3 is built from 16 residues. The CDR3: CASSRLAEQAKNIQYF. The CDR3 coding sequence is TGTGCCAGCAGCAGACTAGCGGAGCAAGCCAAAAACATTCAGTACTTC.

The rearrangement uses TRBV27 and TRBJ1-1, with 7 bases lining up with TRBD1. This CDR3 is 14 amino acids long. CDR1 and CDR2 from the germline V gene are MNHEY and SMNVEV (reference sequence). Trimming took 3 bases from V and 3 from J; bases not matched to a gene: 4. This CDR3 is CASSFRGRDTEAFF. CDR3 bases: TGTGCCAGCAGTTTCAGGGGGAGGGACACTGAAGCTTTCTTT.